This TCR beta chain stems from a study of tumor-infiltrating lymphocytes in primary liver carcinoma. A primer matching the constant region was used to make TCR beta cDNA from approximately 0.45 ug of total RNA. Library construction for TCR beta comprised three nested multiplex PCR rounds performed with slightly modified ARM-PCR. The study ran its first two PCR rounds for roughly 11 cycles each, using TRBV1-TRBV30 forward primers and a C-beta reverse primer. TCRdb used MiXCR to reprocess the multiplex PCR reads, holding one entry per CDR3 protein. The data hold around 78,000 distinct CDR3 sequences, with over 55% observed a single time. The CDR3 contains 14 residues. Germline CDR1 and CDR2: SQVTM and ANQGSEA. Bulk tissue was left unsorted, and RNA and DNA were co-extracted from about 20-30 mg of it. The count of this clonotype is one. The junction departs from the called germline gene at one end, perhaps through a read error.

The chain joins TRBV29-1 to TRBJ2-3; TRBD1 matches 8 bases. The sample was liver tumor tissue from sampling region 4. The subset was: tumor region T4, right-lateral pole. The sequence was collected from a woman aged 55 to 70 with primary liver carcinoma and hepatitis B virus infection. CDR3 in amino acids: CSVLLGQDTDTQYF. The DNA of the CDR3 is TGCAGCGTCCTACTGGGACAGGACACAGATACACAGTATTTT.